The 18 T cell receptor beta chains presented below share a single source sample, sequenced in a study of OX40 agonist ivuxolimab in advanced cancers. Clones were sequenced by immunoSEQ multiplex PCR, and TCRdb holds only the in-frame ones, with some missing. Altogether some 50,000 clones are present, 90% being singletons, with the ten largest covering about 5%. This sample comprised CD4+ or CD8+ T cells sorted from blood, obtained in a trial of the OX40 agonist ivuxolimab. The source is an adult with an advanced solid tumor such as melanoma, head and neck, liver or kidney cancer.

This chain uses TRBV19 with TRBJ1-3; no definite D call. Germline values: CDR1 LNHDA, CDR2 SQIVND (reference sequence). V lost 5 bases to trimming and J lost 0 bases, with 11 bases between them. CDR3 length equals 15 residues. CDR3 sequence reads: CASSPRPTSGNTIYF. The CDR3, as DNA: TGTGCCAGTAGTCCGAGACCTACCTCTGGAAACACCATATATTTT.

V is TRBV10-1 and J is TRBJ1-3; D is unresolved. CDR1 WNHNN and CDR2 SYGVQD come from the germline V gene (reference sequence). Trimming shortened V by 4 bases and J by 0 bases, and 7 bases separated the two germline ends. CDR3 size: 14 residues. CDR3 protein: CASSAANSGNTIYF. The CDR3, as DNA: TGCGCCAGCAGTGCCGCGAACTCTGGAAACACCATATATTTT.

This clone turned up a few times. This chain connects TRBV5-1 to TRBJ1-1; no reliable D call. With 0 bases removed from V and 0 bases from J, the gap between germline ends came to 6 bases. The CDR3 length is 14 residues. Per the germline V gene, CDR1 is SGHRS and CDR2 is YFSETQ. The CDR3 sequence is CASSLAGMNTEAFF. In DNA, the CDR3 is TGCGCCAGCAGCTTGGCTGGGATGAACACTGAAGCTTTCTTT.

DNA of the CDR3: TGCGCCAGCAGCTCGGTAGCTAACTATGGCTACACCTTC. Amino acid sequence: CASSSVANYGYTF. The genes are TRBV5-1 and TRBJ1-2; no definite D call. The V gene lost 3 bases and the J gene lost 0 bases, with 6 bases spanning the gap. Per germline, CDR1 SGHRS and CDR2 YFSETQ. The CDR3 sequence is 13 residues long.

The chain links TRBV28 to TRBJ1-5; no reliable D call. Germline CDR1 reads MDHEN; CDR2 reads SYDVKM. CDR3 length: 12 residues. V dropped 5 bases and J dropped 7 bases, with 9 bases sitting between them. The CDR3 DNA follows: TGTGCCAGCAGTGCCCACAGCCAGCCCCAGCATTTT. This gives the protein CASSAHSQPQHF.

V and J are TRBV5-1 and TRBJ2-2; TRBD2 is a possible D gene (6 bases). The CDR3 has 14 amino acids. V lost 0 bases, J lost 5 bases, and 8 bases lay in between. The V gene's germline CDR1 is SGHRS and CDR2 YFSETQ. The chain's CDR3 is CASSLGRGTGELFF. The CDR3 coding sequence is TGCGCCAGCAGCTTGGGCCGGGGGACCGGGGAGCTGTTTTTT.

The chain is built from TRBV2 and TRBJ2-5, with D unresolved. The CDR3 runs to 16 residues. The germline V and J ends were trimmed by 3 bases and 5 bases, with 19 bases remaining between them. The germline V gene encodes CDR1 SNHLY and CDR2 FYNNEI. CDR3 protein: CASSEILVGPGETQYF. Written as DNA, the CDR3 is TGTGCCAGCAGTGAGATTCTGGTAGGGCCTGGGGAGACCCAGTACTTC.

The chain employs TRBV21-1 and TRBJ2-7. TRBV21-1 is a recognized pseudogene. This CDR3 region has 13 residues. For the CDR3, the DNA is TGTGCCAGCAGCCGGGCCCTAGCCTACGAGCAGTACTTC. This gives the protein CASSRALAYEQYF.

The rearrangement links TRBV5-1 to TRBJ1-5; no firm D call. Trimming removed 3 bases from V and 1 base from J, with 11 bases in between. Germline V gene lookup returns CDR1 SGHRS and CDR2 YFSETQ. The CDR3 has 15 residues. The CDR3 nucleotides read TGCGCCAGCAGCTACGAGTCAGGAAGCAATCAGCCCCAGCATTTT. Amino acids: CASSYESGSNQPQHF.

V gene TRBV2 combines with J gene TRBJ2-3; 11 nucleotides match TRBD2. The CDR3 loop spans 13 amino acids. V shed 8 bases and J 4 bases; nucleotides not matched to a gene: 2. Germline loops: CDR1 SNHLY, CDR2 FYNNEI. Here the CDR3 reads CASLSGGADTQYF. The CDR3 DNA sequence: TGTGCCAGCCTTAGCGGGGGGGCAGATACGCAGTATTTT.

The gene calls are TRBV19 and TRBJ2-3; perhaps D is TRBD1 or TRBD2 (5 bases each). The germline gives CDR1 LNHDA, CDR2 SQIVND (reference sequence). With 5 bases removed from V and 5 bases from J, the gap between germline ends came to 14 bases. The CDR3 length is 14 residues. The CDR3 sequence: CASSAPSQGDTQYF. DNA of the CDR3: TGTGCCAGTAGTGCTCCTAGCCAGGGAGATACGCAGTATTTT.

J is TRBJ2-7 and V is TRBV4-1, with D uncertain. V lost 0 bases, J lost 5 bases, and 17 bases lay in between. The CDR3 contains 16 residues. Looked up from germline, CDR1 is MGHRA and CDR2 is YSYEKL. CDR3 residues: CASSQEGPLAGDEQYF. CDR3 DNA sequence: TGCGCCAGCAGCCAAGAGGGTCCCCTTGCTGGGGACGAGCAGTACTTC.

The chain links TRBV6-1 to TRBJ2-3; no clear D. This CDR3 has 13 residues. The germline V gene encodes CDR1 MNHNS and CDR2 SASEGT. Deletions cut 4 bases from V and 0 bases from J, with 5 bases between. The DNA of the CDR3 is TGTGCCAGCAGTGGGTTCAGCACAGATACGCAGTATTTT. Its translation: CASSGFSTDTQYF.

Only one count was recorded for this clone. The chain recombines TRBV27 with TRBJ1-1; no clear D gene. Trimming stripped 0 bases from V and 1 base from J, with 3 bases between. Germline CDR1 reads MNHEY; CDR2 reads SMNVEV (reference sequence). This CDR3 has 13 residues. The CDR3 DNA follows: TGTGCCAGCAGTTTATCGGCGAACACTGAAGCTTTCTTT. Its translation: CASSLSANTEAFF.

This rearrangement joins TRBV11-3 to TRBJ2-5; the match to TRBD1 covers 7 bases. Germline assignment: CDR1 SGHNT and CDR2 YENEEA. Trimming removed 1 base from V and 1 base from J; junction bases left unmatched: 6. The CDR3 covers 16 residues. The CDR3 reads CASSLVFGDSQETQYF. For the CDR3, the DNA is TGTGCCAGCAGCTTAGTTTTCGGGGACAGCCAAGAGACCCAGTACTTC.

The V call is TRBV5-1, the J call TRBJ2-7; 10 bases align to TRBD2. After removal of 4 bases from V and 9 bases from J, the junction contained 10 bases not matched to a gene. This CDR3 contains 14 residues. Germline V gives CDR1 SGHRS, CDR2 YFSETQ. CDR3 amino acids: CASSRTSGEAGQYF. CDR3 coding DNA: TGCGCCAGCAGCCGGACTAGCGGAGAGGCAGGGCAGTACTTC.

This rearrangement joins TRBV7-9 to TRBJ1-1; D might be TRBD1 (5 bases). Germline CDR1 SEHNR, CDR2 FQNEAQ (reference sequence). The CDR3 covers 16 residues. The ends were cut back, 4 bases at V and 2 bases at J, with 17 bases in the middle. For the CDR3, the DNA is TGTGCCAGCAGCTCGCGGGCAGGGAATAGCAACACTGAAGCTTTCTTT. Its translation: CASSSRAGNSNTEAFF.

The chain uses TRBV11-2 and TRBJ2-5; tentatively, D is TRBD1 or TRBD2 (6 bases each). Per the germline V gene, CDR1 is SGHAT and CDR2 is FQNNGV. Between the trimmed V and J ends, which lost 5 bases and 1 base, there was a span of 17 bases. The CDR3 contains 16 residues. CDR3 nucleotides: TGTGCCAGCAGCCCCCTCTGGGGGGCTACCCAAGAGACCCAGTACTTC. Encoded protein: CASSPLWGATQETQYF.